This T cell receptor (beta chain) was found in a study of CD8+CD57+ T cells in acquired aplastic anemia (dated by TCRdb to 2016 to 2019). About the study as a whole: A mean of roughly 2.9 ug of DNA, ranging from about 0.17 to 30 ug, was extracted from sorted CD4+ and CD8+ cells. CD8+CD57+ expansion was defined as frequency above the mean frequency observed in healthy subjects.

What the work shows at the level of the full study, not this receptor alone: Around 28 CD8+ CDR3 sequences were found to be shared between patients and controls, but these sequences appeared to be highly expressed in patients and within the immunodominant clones of the patients. No significant difference in CD8+ Simpson's diversity was found between patients and healthy controls (P=0.060).

Genomic DNA served as template for TCR beta VDJ combination and CDR3 sequence profiling. TCR repertoire sequencing was run on an Illumina HiSeq 2000. The authors processed their data as follows. Repertoire assessment relied on Simpson's diversity index, CDR3 size and DJ length profiles, and TRBV/TRBJ rearrangement plots. The most abundant DNA sequence in the deep sequencing data was defined as the immunodominant clone. CDR3 amino acid sequences were checked for sharing between subjects and were compared against published repertoires and the VDJdb database. In-frame beta chains were kept once TCRdb had trimmed the public reads at Q25 with fastp and called clones with MiXCR. For every CDR3 protein sequence, its rows merge into one entry that carries the most common genes and DNA. It is TCRdb's table, rather than the study itself, that gives the V and J calls and clone size. For this sample there are around 170,000 distinct CDR3 sequences; roughly half appear just once. The ten largest clones represent 3.2% of the sample.

Patients chosen for sequencing had shown expansion of CD8+CD57+ cells by flow cytometry. Every patient had severe acquired aplastic anemia, diagnosed using the International Study of Aplastic Anemia and Agranulocytosis and Camitta criteria. No patient had received any therapy when blood was sampled. The study deep-sequenced TCR repertoires of sorted CD4+ and CD8+ blood T cells from severe aplastic anemia patients and healthy subjects. In the USA, patient enrollment took place under clinicaltrials.gov protocols 00001620, 01623167, 00001397, 00071045, 00081523 and 00961064. Ficoll-Paque density gradient centrifugation was used to isolate peripheral blood mononuclear cells. Before DNA was extracted, CD4+ and CD8+ T cells were sorted using either FACS or magnetic beads. On this clonotype itself: No antigen is known for it. Base qualities are not recorded, but no much larger clone differs from it by a single base.

Material for sequencing was sorted CD4+, CD8+, or CD8+CD57+ T cells (not recorded which) from PBMCs. This receptor was identified in a human donor with aplastic anemia.

The DNA sequence is as follows: TGTGCCAGCAGTCACGGACTCGCCACAGATACGCAGTATTTT. Its protein reads: CASSHGLATDTQYF. The sequence links TRBV2 to TRBJ2-3, and the D gene may be TRBD2, 5 bases matching. V lost 5 bases and J lost 2 bases; the stretch between them is 11 bases long. The germline V gene sets CDR1 to SNHLY and CDR2 to FYNNEI. The CDR3 numbers 14 residues from cysteine through phenylalanine. Kept here is only the CDR3 DNA, which spans 42 bases and is read in frame from base 1.